This entry describes one T cell receptor beta chain. This sample stems from a study of blood T cell repertoires in COVID-19. About the study: PBMCs, B-cell-depleted T cells, or T cells were the source of the cDNA or gDNA that made up the material.

V shed 1 base, J shed 7 bases, and the junction held 7 bases outside the gene matches. This CDR3 region has 15 residues. Germline V gene data show CDR1 as SGHTA and CDR2 as FQGNSA. Clones were sequenced by immunoSEQ multiplex PCR, and TCRdb holds only the in-frame ones, with some missing. This sample has around 250,000 clones, with around nine tenths found just once. The rearrangement uses TRBV7-2 and TRBJ2-1, with 7 bases fitting TRBD1. The sample taken for sequencing was peripheral blood. This TCR was recovered from a woman between 65 and 79 years old with active or convalescent COVID-19. The CDR3 spells CASSLVRTGKNEQFF. As DNA, the CDR3 is TGTGCCAGCAGCTTAGTAAGGACAGGTAAAAATGAGCAGTTCTTC.